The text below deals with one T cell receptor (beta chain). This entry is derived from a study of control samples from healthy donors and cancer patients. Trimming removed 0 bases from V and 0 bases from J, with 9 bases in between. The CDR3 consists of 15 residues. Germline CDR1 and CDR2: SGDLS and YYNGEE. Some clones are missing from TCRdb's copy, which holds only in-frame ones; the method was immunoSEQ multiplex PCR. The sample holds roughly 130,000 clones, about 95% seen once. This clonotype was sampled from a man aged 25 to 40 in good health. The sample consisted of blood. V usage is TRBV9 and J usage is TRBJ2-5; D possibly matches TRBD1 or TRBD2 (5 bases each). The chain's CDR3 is CASSVGGADQETQYF. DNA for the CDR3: TGTGCCAGCAGCGTAGGAGGGGCGGACCAAGAGACCCAGTACTTC.